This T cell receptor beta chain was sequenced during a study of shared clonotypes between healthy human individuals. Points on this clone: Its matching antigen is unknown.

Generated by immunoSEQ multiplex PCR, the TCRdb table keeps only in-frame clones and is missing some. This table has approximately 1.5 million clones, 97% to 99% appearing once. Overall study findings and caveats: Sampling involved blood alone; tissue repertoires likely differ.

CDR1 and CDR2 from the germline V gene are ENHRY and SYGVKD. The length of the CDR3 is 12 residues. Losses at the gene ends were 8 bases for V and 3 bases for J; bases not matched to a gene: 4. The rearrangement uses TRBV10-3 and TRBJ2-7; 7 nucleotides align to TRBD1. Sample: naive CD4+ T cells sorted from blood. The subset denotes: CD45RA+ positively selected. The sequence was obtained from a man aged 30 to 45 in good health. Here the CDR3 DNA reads TGTGCCATCCGGGACAGCGACTACGAGCAGTACTTC. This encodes CAIRDSDYEQYF.